This T cell receptor beta chain was identified in a study of read filtering for tumor transcriptome and immune sequencing. This clonotype came up a few times. The CDR3 sequence is 17 residues long. V lost 2 bases and J 0 bases, leaving 11 bases between the germline ends. The germline CDR1 and CDR2 sequences are SGHTA and FQGTGA. Molecular barcoded adaptors covering alpha/delta and beta/gamma chains were used on approximately 400 ng RNA. TCRdb re-analysed the reads in MiXCR, keeping a single row per CDR3 protein. The repertoire has tens of thousands of distinct CDR3 sequences, approximately 12% of them found once; the top ten carry roughly 15%.

This rearrangement joins TRBV7-3 to TRBJ2-6; D possibly corresponds to TRBD1 (5 bases). This clonotype was sampled from a donor at least 40 years old with multiple myeloma. Sequencing was carried out using a population of CD138-negative cells sorted from bone marrow. This CDR3 reads CASSLQGSPSGANVLTF. The CDR3 region has the DNA TGTGCCAGCAGCTTACAGGGATCCCCCTCTGGGGCCAACGTCCTGACTTTC.